This T cell receptor (beta chain) was sequenced during a study of vaccination and CD4 T cells after COVID-19. Study overall: Two doses of either BNT162b2 or mRNA-1273 vaccine went to participants.

The CDR3 extends over 16 amino acids. CDR1 and CDR2 from the germline V gene are SGHAT and FQNNGV. Losses at the gene ends were 2 bases for V and 3 bases for J; bases not matched to a gene: 9. General study findings and limits: Median SARS-CoV-2-reactive clonotype numbers went from approximately 21 to 40; this increase was not significant.

Described treatment: approximately nine-day PBMC culture with coronavirus spike peptide pools or control peptides (ViraFEST assay). With the Oncomine TCR Beta short-read assay, DNA from cultured CD4+ T cells was sequenced. Each CDR3 protein gets one entry after TCRdb re-called the PCR reads with MiXCR. Here the sample spans about 18,000 distinct CDR3 sequences, 56% being singletons. This clonotype was seen more than once but under ten times. Its antigen is still unknown. This TCR derives from a human donor who had recovered from COVID-19. This rearrangement joins TRBV11-2 to TRBJ2-7, with 8 nucleotides matching TRBD1. The sequenced sample consisted of CD4+ T cells from blood, cultured in vitro. CDR3: CASSLTPQGAVYEQYF. CDR3 DNA: TGTGCCAGCAGCTTAACCCCCCAGGGGGCTGTCTACGAGCAGTACTTC. Combining the CDR3 with reference TRBV11-2 and TRBJ2-7 gives the whole variable domain EAGVAQSPRYKIIEKRQSVAFWCNPISGHATLYWYQQILGQGPKLLIQFQNNGVVDDSQLPKDRFSAERLKGVDSTLKIQPAKLEDSAVYLCASSLTPQGAVYEQYFGPGTRLTVT.